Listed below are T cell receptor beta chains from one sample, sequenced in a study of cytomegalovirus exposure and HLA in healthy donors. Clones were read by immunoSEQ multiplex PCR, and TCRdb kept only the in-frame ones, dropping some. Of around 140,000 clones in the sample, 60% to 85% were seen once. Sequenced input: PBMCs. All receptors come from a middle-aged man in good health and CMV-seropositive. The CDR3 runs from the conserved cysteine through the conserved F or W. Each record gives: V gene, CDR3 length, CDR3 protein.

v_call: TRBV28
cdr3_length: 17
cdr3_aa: CASSPARGAFPGNEQFF

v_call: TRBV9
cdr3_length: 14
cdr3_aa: CASSAGTGGDEQFF

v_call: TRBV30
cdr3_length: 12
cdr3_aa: CAWGRTSGQQYF

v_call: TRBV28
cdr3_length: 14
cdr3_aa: CASSFISPNYEQYF

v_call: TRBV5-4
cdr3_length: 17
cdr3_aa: CASSLAGQGARGTEAFF

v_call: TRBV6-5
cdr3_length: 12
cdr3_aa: CASTSVQGSAFF

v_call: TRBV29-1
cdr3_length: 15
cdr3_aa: CSVREPGQGVDEQYF

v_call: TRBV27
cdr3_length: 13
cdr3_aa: CASSPTAAGEQYF

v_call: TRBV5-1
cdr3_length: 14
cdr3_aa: CASRTRTNTGELFF

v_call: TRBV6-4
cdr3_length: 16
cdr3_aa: CASSESAGFGNQPQHF

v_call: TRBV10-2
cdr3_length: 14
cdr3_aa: CASSEAQGNSPLHF

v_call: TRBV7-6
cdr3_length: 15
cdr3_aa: CASSLKAGSYNEQFF

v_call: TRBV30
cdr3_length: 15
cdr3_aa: CAWSALTARAYGYTF

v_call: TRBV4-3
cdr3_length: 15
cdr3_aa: CASSQEKNSNYEQYF

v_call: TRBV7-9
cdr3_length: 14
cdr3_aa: CASSPGDREEKLFF

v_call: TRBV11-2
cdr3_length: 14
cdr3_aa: CASREGLGTGELFF

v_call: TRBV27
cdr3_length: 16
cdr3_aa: CASSPLWTGVKYEQYF